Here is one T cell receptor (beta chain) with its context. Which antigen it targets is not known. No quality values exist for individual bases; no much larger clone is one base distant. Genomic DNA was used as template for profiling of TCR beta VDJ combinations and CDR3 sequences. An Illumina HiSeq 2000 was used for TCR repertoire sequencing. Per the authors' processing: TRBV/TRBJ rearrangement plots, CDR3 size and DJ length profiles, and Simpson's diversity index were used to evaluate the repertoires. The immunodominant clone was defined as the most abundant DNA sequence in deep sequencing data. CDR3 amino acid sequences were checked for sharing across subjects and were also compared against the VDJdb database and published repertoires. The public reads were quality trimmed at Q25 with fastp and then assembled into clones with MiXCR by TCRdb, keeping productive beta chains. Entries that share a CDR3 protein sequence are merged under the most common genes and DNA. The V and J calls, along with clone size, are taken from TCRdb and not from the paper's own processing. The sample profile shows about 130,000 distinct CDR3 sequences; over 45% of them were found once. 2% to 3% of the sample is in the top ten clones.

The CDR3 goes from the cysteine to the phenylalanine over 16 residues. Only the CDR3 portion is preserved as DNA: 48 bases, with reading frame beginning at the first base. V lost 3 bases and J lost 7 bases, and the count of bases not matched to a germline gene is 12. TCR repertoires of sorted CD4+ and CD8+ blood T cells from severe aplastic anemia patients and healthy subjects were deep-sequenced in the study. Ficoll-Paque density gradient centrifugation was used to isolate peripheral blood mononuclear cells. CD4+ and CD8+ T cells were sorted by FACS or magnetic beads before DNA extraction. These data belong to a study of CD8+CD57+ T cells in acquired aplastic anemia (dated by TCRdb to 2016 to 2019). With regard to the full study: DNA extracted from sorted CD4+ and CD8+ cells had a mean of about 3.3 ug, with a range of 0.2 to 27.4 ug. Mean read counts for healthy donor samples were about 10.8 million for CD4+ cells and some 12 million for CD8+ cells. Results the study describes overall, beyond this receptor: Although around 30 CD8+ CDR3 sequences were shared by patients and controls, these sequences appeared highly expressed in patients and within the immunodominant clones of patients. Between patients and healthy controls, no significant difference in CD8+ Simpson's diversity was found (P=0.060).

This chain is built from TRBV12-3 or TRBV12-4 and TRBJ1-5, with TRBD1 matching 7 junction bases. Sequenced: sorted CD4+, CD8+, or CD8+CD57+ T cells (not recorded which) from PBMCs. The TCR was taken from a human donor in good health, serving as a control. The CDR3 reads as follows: CASSLASTGLGQPQHF. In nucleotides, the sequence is TGTGCCAGCAGTTTGGCTTCGACAGGGCTGGGGCAGCCCCAGCATTTT.